This T cell receptor (beta chain) was captured in a study of control samples from healthy donors and cancer patients. Here immunoSEQ multiplex PCR was the method, and the copy in TCRdb shows in-frame clones only, minus some. This sample has about 80,000 clones; roughly 86% occur once, and the top ten carry around 6%. This CDR3 is 13 amino acids long. V lost 9 bases and J lost 10; bases outside the gene matches: 9. CDR1 and CDR2 (germline): KGHDR, SFDVKD. The sequencing sample was made of blood. This receptor was obtained from a man aged 45-65 years in good health. V gene TRBV24-1 combines with J gene TRBJ2-1; 9 nucleotides line up with TRBD2. CDR3 DNA: TGTGCCACCGCGGGGCGGGGGGGTTTGGAGCAGTTCTTC. Translated, it gives CATAGRGGLEQFF.